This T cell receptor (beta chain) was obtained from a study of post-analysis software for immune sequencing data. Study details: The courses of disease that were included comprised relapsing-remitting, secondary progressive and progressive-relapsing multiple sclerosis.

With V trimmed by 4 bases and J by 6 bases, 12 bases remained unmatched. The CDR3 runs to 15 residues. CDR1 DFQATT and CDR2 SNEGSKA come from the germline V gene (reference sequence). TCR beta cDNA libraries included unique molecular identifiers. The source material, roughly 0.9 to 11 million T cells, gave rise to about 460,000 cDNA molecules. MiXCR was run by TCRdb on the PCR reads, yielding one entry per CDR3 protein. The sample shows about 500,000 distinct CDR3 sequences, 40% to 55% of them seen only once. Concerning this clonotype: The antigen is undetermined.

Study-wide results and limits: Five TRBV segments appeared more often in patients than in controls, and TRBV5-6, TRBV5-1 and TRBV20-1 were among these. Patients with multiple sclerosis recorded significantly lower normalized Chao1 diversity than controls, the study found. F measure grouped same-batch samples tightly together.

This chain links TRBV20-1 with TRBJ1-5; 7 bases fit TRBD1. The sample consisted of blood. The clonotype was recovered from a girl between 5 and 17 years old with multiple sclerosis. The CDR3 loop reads CSANIITGDGQPQHF. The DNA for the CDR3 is TGCAGTGCTAATATAATTACAGGGGATGGTCAGCCCCAGCATTTT.